Below are 31 T cell receptor beta chains sequenced from a single sample in a study of shared clonotypes between healthy human individuals. The naive CD8 fraction comprised CD45RO-negative cells positively selected for CCR7 and excluded terminally differentiated effector memory CD45RA+ cells. Using immunoSEQ multiplex PCR, the repertoire was profiled, and TCRdb retains in-frame clones only, with some absent. The sample lists roughly 2.1 million clones, just over 90% occurring once. Sequencing was done on a sample of naive CD8+ T cells from PBMCs. All receptors come from a man younger than 30 in good health. Some clones in this sample may be carry-over from other donors' samples.

The rearrangement joins TRBV11-2 to TRBJ1-2; 8 bases align to TRBD1. CDR1 and CDR2 from the germline V gene are SGHAT and FQNNGV. This CDR3 spans 13 amino acids. Trimming cost V 6 bases and J 5 bases; bases outside gene matches: 5. As DNA, the CDR3 is TGTGCCAGCAGGCCTACAGGGGGGTATGGCTACACCTTC. Translation gives CASRPTGGYGYTF.

The J gene is TRBJ2-4, the V gene TRBV7-9; the D gene is possibly TRBD2 (6 bases). The V gene's germline CDR1 is SEHNR and CDR2 FQNEAQ (reference sequence). With 0 bases removed from V and 7 bases from J, the gap between germline ends came to 16 bases. There are 16 residues in the CDR3. CDR3 coding DNA: TGTGCCAGCAGCTTAGCGCAGGGTACGGGGGTGAACATTCAGTACTTC. Translated: CASSLAQGTGVNIQYF. The whole variable domain, filled in from reference TRBV7-9 and TRBJ2-4, reads DTGVSQNPRHKITKRGQNVTFRCDPISEHNRLYWYRQTLGQGPEFLTYFQNEAQLEKSRLLSDRFSAERPKGSFSTLEIQRTEQGDSAMYLCASSLAQGTGVNIQYFGAGTRLSVL.

As to this clone: The sample contains more than one DNA sequence encoding this CDR3. The V call is TRBV11-2, the J call TRBJ2-7; 8 bases align to TRBD1. Per the germline V gene, CDR1 is SGHAT and CDR2 is FQNNGV. This CDR3 has 13 residues. The J segment lost 3 bases and the V segment lost 3 bases, leaving 1 base of the junction unmatched. CDR3 protein: CASSFGQGYEQYF. The CDR3 DNA reads as TGTGCCAGCAGCTTCGGACAGGGCTACGAGCAGTACTTC.

This chain connects TRBV7-9 to TRBJ2-1; D is possibly TRBD1 (6 bases). V lost 3 bases, J lost 0 bases, and 12 bases lay in between. The CDR3 covers 16 residues. The germline V gene has CDR1 SEHNR and CDR2 FQNEAQ (reference sequence). The CDR3 coding sequence is TGTGCCAGCAGCTTTCAAGGGGGAAGCTCCTACAATGAGCAGTTCTTC. Translating it yields CASSFQGGSSYNEQFF.

CDR3 bases: TGTGCCATCAGGGAGGTTTTGAACACTGAAGCTTTCTTT. This translates into CAIREVLNTEAFF. The V gene is TRBV10-3, the J gene TRBJ1-1; D gene unclear. Germline V lookup: CDR1 ENHRY, CDR2 SYGVKD. The V end was cut by 6 bases, the J end by 0 bases, with 8 bases between. This CDR3 contains 13 residues.

This clone was counted a few times. The chain recombines TRBV20-1 with TRBJ1-1; D gene ambiguous. This CDR3 comprises 11 residues. V lost 5 bases and J lost 7, with 11 bases in between. Germline V gene data show CDR1 as DFQATT and CDR2 as SNEGSKA (reference sequence). CDR3 sequence (DNA): TGCAGTGCTGGGTGGGCCATTGAAGCTTTCTTT. It encodes CSAGWAIEAFF.

This CDR3 is CASSSTGRPGDQPQHF. In DNA, the CDR3 is TGCGCCAGCAGCTCGACCGGACGACCGGGAGATCAGCCCCAGCATTTT. The chain recombines TRBV5-1 with TRBJ1-5; D ambiguous. Trimming pared 3 bases from V and 5 bases from J, leaving 18 bases between. The CDR3 spans 16 residues. Germline V CDR1 and CDR2: SGHRS, YFSETQ.

The sample holds one count of this clone. The chain joins TRBV5-8 to TRBJ2-7; the D call may be TRBD1 or TRBD2 (5 bases each). Germline V gene data show CDR1 as SGHTS and CDR2 as YDEGEE. This CDR3 contains 15 residues. V dropped 3 bases and J dropped 2 bases, with 15 bases sitting between them. CDR3 DNA sequence: TGTGCCAGCAGCTCCGACAAGGGACCTACCTACGAGCAGTACTTC. Amino acid sequence: CASSSDKGPTYEQYF.

The chain has TRBV10-3 and TRBJ2-7, with TRBD2 identical over 10 bases. CDR3 size: 17 residues. Germline loops: CDR1 ENHRY, CDR2 SYGVKD. J was trimmed by 3 bases and V by 2 bases; bases with no gene match: 10. The CDR3 nucleotides read TGTGCCATCAGTGAGAGTACTAGCGGGACAAAACTCTACGAGCAGTACTTC. Translated, it gives CAISESTSGTKLYEQYF.

J is TRBJ2-2 and V is TRBV15; maybe TRBD2 (6 bases). Germline lookup yields CDR1 LNHNV and CDR2 YYDKDF (reference sequence). This CDR3 is 15 amino acids long. V lost 1 base and J lost 4, with 10 bases in between. CDR3: CATSRVETSTGELFF. In nucleotides, the CDR3 is TGTGCCACCAGCAGAGTGGAGACTAGCACCGGGGAGCTGTTTTTT.

V and J are TRBV6-5 and TRBJ2-2; 9 nucleotides line up with TRBD2. Germline V lookup: CDR1 MNHEY, CDR2 SVGAGI. This CDR3 is 14 amino acids long. J gave up 8 bases and V 8 bases, and 9 bases lay outside the gene matches. CDR3 DNA sequence: TGTGCCAGCGAGCAGTTTAGCGGGAGTGGGGAGCTGTTTTTT. Protein sequence: CASEQFSGSGELFF.

The J gene is TRBJ2-1, the V gene TRBV14; D remains unclear. V was trimmed by 1 base and J by 12 bases, leaving 13 bases between them. The CDR3 is 13 residues long. The germline gives CDR1 SGHDN, CDR2 FVKESK. This CDR3 is CASSQVGQPSQFF. CDR3 in DNA: TGTGCCAGCAGCCAAGTGGGTCAGCCATCGCAGTTCTTC.

This chain links TRBV9 with TRBJ2-3; 9 bases are a match to TRBD2. The CDR3 consists of 16 residues. The V segment lost 0 bases and the J segment 3 bases; nucleotides outside the gene matches: 5. From germline, CDR1 is SGDLS and CDR2 YYNGEE. CDR3 sequence: CASSVVASGKTDTQYF. In DNA form, the CDR3 reads TGTGCCAGCAGCGTAGTGGCTAGCGGGAAAACAGATACGCAGTATTTT. The whole variable domain, remainder taken from reference TRBV9 and TRBJ2-3, is DSGVTQTPKHLITATGQRVTLRCSPRSGDLSVYWYQQSLDQGLQFLIQYYNGEERAKGNILERFSAQQFPDLHSELNLSSLELGDSALYFCASSVVASGKTDTQYFGPGTRLTVL.

This clone was observed once. This chain joins TRBV28 and TRBJ2-1; D remains ambiguous. Germline V lookup: CDR1 MDHEN, CDR2 SYDVKM. The CDR3 is 12 amino acids. V shed 4 bases and J shed 9 bases, with 10 bases lying between them. The CDR3 spells CASSSPSFEQFF. The CDR3 DNA reads TGTGCCAGCAGTTCCCCCTCTTTTGAGCAGTTCTTC.

This sequence joins TRBV11-2 and TRBJ1-6; the D is unclear. Germline values: CDR1 SGHAT, CDR2 FQNNGV. The CDR3 is made up of 14 amino acids. V dropped 5 bases and J dropped 5 bases, with 10 bases sitting between them. In nucleotides, the CDR3 is TGTGCCAGCAGCCGGACCGGGCATAATTCACCCCTCCACTTT. Its protein is CASSRTGHNSPLHF.

J is TRBJ2-7 and V is TRBV10-3; 10 nucleotides align to TRBD2. V lost 6 bases and J lost 7; bases outside the gene matches: 12. Germline-derived CDR1 and CDR2 are ENHRY and SYGVKD. The CDR3 loop spans 15 amino acids. CDR3 bases: TGTGCCATCAGAGCCGCCGTTATAGCGGGAGGTGAGCAGTACTTC. Translating it yields CAIRAAVIAGGEQYF.

V is TRBV30 and J is TRBJ2-1; no clear D gene. The germline CDR1 and CDR2 sequences are GTSNPN and SVGIG (reference sequence). The V end was cut by 2 bases, the J end by 0 bases, with 17 bases between. This CDR3 is 17 amino acids long. The CDR3 loop reads CAWSTLAPRYSYNEQFF. CDR3 in DNA: TGTGCCTGGAGTACCCTTGCCCCTCGATACTCCTACAATGAGCAGTTCTTC.

The chain has TRBV7-9 and TRBJ2-7; perhaps D is TRBD1 or TRBD2 (5 bases each). CDR1 and CDR2 (germline): SEHNR, FQNEAQ (reference sequence). V was shortened by 5 bases and J by 2 bases, with 13 bases between the two germline ends. This CDR3 has 14 residues. The CDR3 nucleotides read TGTGCCAGCAGCCCCCGGGACGGAGCCTACGAGCAGTACTTC. This encodes CASSPRDGAYEQYF.

The CDR3 sequence is CASSLGGGTFPYGEQFF. CDR3 in DNA: TGTGCCAGCAGCTTAGGTGGCGGGACCTTCCCTTATGGTGAGCAGTTCTTC. The chain has TRBV11-2 and TRBJ2-1, with D maybe TRBD2 (6 bases). The germline V gene encodes CDR1 SGHAT and CDR2 FQNNGV. CDR3 length: 17 residues. The V end lost 1 base, the J end lost 9 bases, and 22 bases lay between the germline ends.

On this clone itself: Other DNA sequences in this specimen translate into the identical CDR3. The rearrangement joins TRBV4-1 to TRBJ1-3, with 11 bases lining up with TRBD1. V dropped 3 bases and J dropped 4; count of bases not matched to a gene: 2. CDR1 and CDR2 from the germline V gene are MGHRA and YSYEKL. The CDR3 is made up of 15 amino acids. CDR3 amino acids: CASSQDRGPGNTIYF. As DNA, the CDR3 is TGCGCCAGCAGCCAGGACAGGGGGCCCGGAAACACCATATATTTT.

A note on this clone: Different DNA sequences within this sample yield the same CDR3. This sequence joins TRBV7-9 and TRBJ1-4; D is unclear. V was clipped by 1 base and J by 4 bases, with 4 bases between them. The germline gives CDR1 SEHNR, CDR2 FQNEAQ (reference sequence). CDR3 length: 13 residues. As DNA, the CDR3 is TGTGCCAGCAGCTTAGGGGGTAATGAAAAACTGTTTTTT. Its protein is CASSLGGNEKLFF.

The chain recombines TRBV27 with TRBJ1-3; D unresolved. The CDR3 has 16 residues. The V gene lost 6 bases and the J gene lost 0 bases, with 15 bases spanning the gap. From germline, CDR1 is MNHEY and CDR2 SMNVEV (reference sequence). The chain's CDR3 is CASSPIGRRSGNTIYF. In DNA form, the CDR3 reads TGTGCCAGCAGCCCTATCGGACGCCGCTCTGGAAACACCATATATTTT.

This clone has just one count. CDR3 sequence: CASSLVGWEQFF. Here the CDR3 DNA reads TGTGCCAGCAGTTTAGTGGGTTGGGAGCAGTTCTTC. J is TRBJ2-1 and V is TRBV27; D uncertain. The length of the CDR3 is 12 residues. CDR1 MNHEY and CDR2 SMNVEV come from the germline V gene (reference sequence). V was pared by 2 bases and J by 10 bases, with 9 bases between.

DNA of the CDR3: TGTGCCAGCAGTCCAGGGGGTCGAAGGGACGAGCAGTACTTC. Translated, it gives CASSPGGRRDEQYF. This chain joins TRBV5-8 and TRBJ2-7, with 7 bases that match TRBD1. The CDR3 totals 14 residues. The V segment lost 5 bases and the J segment 5 bases; nucleotides outside the gene matches: 10. CDR1 and CDR2 from the germline V gene are SGHTS and YDEGEE.

The V call is TRBV10-3, the J call TRBJ2-1, with a tentative D call TRBD2 (6 bases). This CDR3 spans 11 amino acids. Deletions cut 7 bases from V and 6 bases from J, with 7 bases between. From germline, CDR1 is ENHRY and CDR2 SYGVKD. CDR3 coding DNA: TGTGCCATCACGGAGGGCAATGAGCAGTTCTTC. This codes for CAITEGNEQFF.

The chain has TRBV27 and TRBJ2-3; perhaps TRBD2 as D (6 bases). CDR3 length: 17 amino acids. The V end lost 3 bases, the J end lost 2 bases, and 18 bases lay between the germline ends. Germline-derived CDR1 and CDR2 are MNHEY and SMNVEV (reference sequence). CDR3 residues: CASSLGFPDYFTDTQYF. The CDR3 DNA sequence: TGTGCCAGCAGTTTGGGTTTCCCGGACTACTTCACAGATACGCAGTATTTT.

The DNA for the CDR3 is TGTGCCAGCAGTGAATATGGGGGTCCAGGGGATACGCAGTATTTT. Translation: CASSEYGGPGDTQYF. This chain links TRBV6-1 with TRBJ2-3, with D perhaps TRBD1 or TRBD2 (5 bases each). The CDR3 contains 15 residues. Trimming stripped 2 bases from V and 6 bases from J, with 15 bases between. Per germline, CDR1 MNHNS and CDR2 SASEGT.

This clone has a handful of counts. This chain uses TRBV14 with TRBJ1-1, with no clear D. The CDR3 has 13 residues. V lost 4 bases and J lost 7, with 13 bases in between. CDR1 is SGHDN and CDR2 is FVKESK in the germline V gene. In nucleotides, the CDR3 is TGTGCCAGCAGCCCCCTTGGAGGGCTTGAAGCTTTCTTT. It is translated as CASSPLGGLEAFF. Full variable domain (remainder filled in from reference TRBV14 and TRBJ1-1): EAGVTQFPSHSVIEKGQTVTLRCDPISGHDNLYWYRRVMGKEIKFLLHFVKESKQDESGMPNNRFLAERTGGTYSTLKVQPAELEDSGVYFCASSPLGGLEAFFGQGTRLTVV.

V usage is TRBV9 and J usage is TRBJ1-1, with D hard to call. CDR3 length: 14 amino acids. From germline, CDR1 is SGDLS and CDR2 YYNGEE. The ends were cut back, 2 bases at V and 1 base at J, with 9 bases in the middle. Written as DNA, the CDR3 is TGTGCCAGCAGCGTTTGGACGGAGAACACTGAAGCTTTCTTT. The encoded protein is CASSVWTENTEAFF.

As regards this clone: The sample has other DNA sequences that encode this CDR3 too. The chain joins TRBV7-9 to TRBJ2-7; D unresolved. Germline CDR1 is SEHNR and CDR2 is FQNEAQ (reference sequence). This CDR3 is built from 12 residues. Trimming took 3 bases from V and 1 from J, leaving 4 bases between them. In nucleotides, the CDR3 is TGTGCCAGCAGCTTGGTGTCCTACGAGCAGTACTTC. It is translated as CASSLVSYEQYF.

The J gene is TRBJ2-1, the V gene TRBV7-2; TRBD2 matches 11 bases. V gave up 2 bases and J gave up 7 bases; unmatched junction bases: 10. Per the germline V gene, CDR1 is SGHTA and CDR2 is FQGNSA. The CDR3 is made up of 17 amino acids. CDR3 sequence: CASSLRAALAGENEQFF. In nucleotides, the CDR3 is TGTGCCAGCAGCTTACGCGCGGCACTAGCGGGAGAAAATGAGCAGTTCTTC.